The next 14 T cell receptor beta chains were all read from a single sample in a study of shared T cell receptors in the human thymus. Clones were read by immunoSEQ multiplex PCR, and TCRdb kept only the in-frame ones, dropping some. The table has 640,000 or so clones, 80% to 90% seen once; the top ten hold roughly 0.0089%. These records were also assigned to another study, of human thymus T cells.

Sequenced sample: thymocytes. The receptors come from a boy less than two years old with a congenital heart defect.

V and J are TRBV15 and TRBJ1-6; 7 positions match TRBD1. Germline V lookup: CDR1 LNHNV, CDR2 YYDKDF (reference sequence). This CDR3 region has 15 residues. V shed 2 bases and J 10 bases; nucleotides not matched to a gene: 8. The CDR3 spells CATSRTGVLESPLHF. The CDR3 region has the DNA TGTGCCACCAGCAGAACAGGGGTCTTGGAGTCACCCCTCCACTTT.

V usage is TRBV18 and J usage is TRBJ2-3; 9 nucleotides match TRBD2. Germline CDR1 reads KGHSH; CDR2 reads LQKENI. The CDR3 totals 16 residues. V gave up 1 base and J gave up 1 base; unmatched junction bases: 3. The CDR3 loop is CASSPLAGERTDTQYF. The DNA for the CDR3 is TGTGCCAGCTCACCACTAGCGGGAGAGCGCACAGATACGCAGTATTTT.

In its sample, this clone was seen a few times. The genes are TRBV19 and TRBJ1-2, with 9 bases that match TRBD1. The CDR3 consists of 12 residues. Trimming removed 9 bases from V and 3 bases from J; junction bases left unmatched: 2. Per germline, CDR1 LNHDA and CDR2 SQIVND (reference sequence). CDR3 DNA sequence: TGTGCCAGCCGGGACAGGGACTATGGCTACACCTTC. Its translation: CASRDRDYGYTF. Supplemented by reference TRBV19 and TRBJ1-2, the full variable domain reads DGGITQSPKYLFRKEGQNVTLSCEQNLNHDAMYWYRQDPGQGLRLIYYSQIVNDFQKGDIAEGYSVSREKKESFPLTVTSAQKNPTAFYLCASRDRDYGYTFGSGTRLTVV.

The chain carries TRBV27 and TRBJ2-1; 7 positions match TRBD1. J gave up 2 bases and V 2 bases, and 0 bases lay outside the gene matches. Germline V CDR1 and CDR2: MNHEY, SMNVEV (reference sequence). The CDR3 is made up of 14 amino acids. Here the CDR3 DNA reads TGTGCCAGCAGTTTAACAGGGGCCTACAATGAGCAGTTCTTC. Its translation: CASSLTGAYNEQFF.

This clone has more than one count but fewer than ten. This chain joins TRBV27 and TRBJ1-5; 7 bases agree with TRBD1. This CDR3 region has 14 residues. Trimming cost V 4 bases and J 4 bases; bases outside gene matches: 4. Germline lookup yields CDR1 MNHEY and CDR2 SMNVEV (reference sequence). The CDR3 sequence is CASSSGQANQPQHF. CDR3 in DNA: TGTGCCAGCAGTTCCGGACAGGCTAATCAGCCCCAGCATTTT.

The count of this clone is one. The chain has TRBV9 and TRBJ1-2; D is possibly TRBD1 (5 bases). The CDR3 spans 12 residues. CDR1 and CDR2 (germline): SGDLS, YYNGEE. Trimming took off 1 base at V and 6 bases at J, with 7 bases between the two ends. CDR3 residues: CASSVKGDGYTF. DNA for the CDR3: TGTGCCAGCAGCGTAAAAGGGGATGGCTACACCTTC.

The rearrangement links TRBV27 to TRBJ1-5; 9 nucleotides align to TRBD1. The V segment lost 6 bases and the J segment 4 bases; nucleotides outside the gene matches: 4. This CDR3 has 14 amino acids. Germline values: CDR1 MNHEY, CDR2 SMNVEV (reference sequence). The CDR3: CASSSTGGNQPQHF. The DNA of the CDR3 is TGTGCCAGCAGCTCGACAGGGGGAAATCAGCCCCAGCATTTT.

The genes are TRBV10-2 and TRBJ2-1; 8 bases agree with TRBD2. Germline V gene data show CDR1 as WSHSY and CDR2 as SAAADI. The CDR3 consists of 14 residues. J lost 8 bases, V lost 3 bases, and 6 bases had no gene match. The DNA for the CDR3 is TGCGCCAGCAGTGATGAAGCGGGAGATGATGAGCAGTTCTTC. Protein: CASSDEAGDDEQFF.

The chain uses TRBV6-6 and TRBJ2-1; a weak D match, TRBD1 (5 bases). The CDR3 consists of 16 residues. V gave up 5 bases and J gave up 6 bases, with 20 bases separating them. Per the germline V gene, CDR1 is MNHNY and CDR2 is SVGAGI (reference sequence). The CDR3 DNA is TGTGCCAGCAGTCCCTCCGACAGCACACCCATCAATGAGCAGTTCTTC. Protein: CASSPSDSTPINEQFF.

The V gene is TRBV7-9, the J gene TRBJ2-7, with TRBD1 as a possible D gene (6 bases). V dropped 6 bases and J dropped 2 bases, with 17 bases sitting between them. The CDR3 is 15 residues long. The germline V gene encodes CDR1 SEHNR and CDR2 FQNEAQ (reference sequence). This CDR3 is CASSSGTLTPYEQYF. CDR3 nucleotide sequence: TGTGCCAGCAGTTCCGGGACACTGACCCCCTACGAGCAGTACTTC.

This clone has only one observation. V gene TRBV28 combines with J gene TRBJ1-1, with D perhaps TRBD1 (5 bases). There are 13 residues in the CDR3. The germline CDR1 and CDR2 sequences are MDHEN and SYDVKM. Trimming removed 4 bases from V and 1 base from J, with 7 bases in between. For the CDR3, the DNA is TGTGCCAGCAGTTATGACAGGAACACTGAAGCTTTCTTT. It encodes CASSYDRNTEAFF.

The chain employs TRBV5-6 and TRBJ2-1; no reliable D call. V lost 6 bases and J lost 3, with 16 bases in between. The germline CDR1 and CDR2 sequences are SGHDT and YYEEEE. The CDR3 consists of 15 residues. The CDR3 sequence: CASTPDQTLYNEQFF. The CDR3 DNA reads TGTGCCAGCACTCCGGATCAGACTCTCTACAATGAGCAGTTCTTC.

The chain is built from TRBV27 and TRBJ1-1; 8 nucleotides match TRBD1. The trim removed 6 bases at V and 5 bases at J, leaving 11 bases unmatched. This CDR3 is built from 15 residues. The germline CDR1 and CDR2 sequences are MNHEY and SMNVEV (reference sequence). CDR3 region: CASSEEDREGTEAFF. CDR3 DNA: TGTGCCAGCAGCGAAGAGGACAGGGAGGGGACTGAAGCTTTCTTT.

V usage is TRBV28 and J usage is TRBJ2-1; 7 bases align to TRBD1. The V gene end was trimmed by 6 bases and the J gene end by 14 bases; junction bases not matched to a gene: 10. Germline assignment: CDR1 MDHEN and CDR2 SYDVKM. The CDR3 extends over 12 amino acids. In nucleotides, the CDR3 is TGTGCCAGCAGCAACACAGGGGACGGAAAGTTCTTC. Encoded protein: CASSNTGDGKFF.